These 13 T cell receptor beta chains were sequenced from one sample in a study of T cell responses to AZD1222 COVID-19 vaccine. The table came from immunoSEQ multiplex PCR; TCRdb's copy has only in-frame clones and leaves some out. Of about 150,000 clones listed, 80% to 90% are singletons. Sequenced material: peripheral blood, taken on day 0 of AZD1222 vaccination. Receptor source: an adult in good health.

The chain employs TRBV18 and TRBJ2-3, with a possible D match to TRBD1 (5 bases). Trimming stripped 3 bases from V and 9 bases from J, with 13 bases between. Germline V gene lookup returns CDR1 KGHSH and CDR2 LQKENI. This CDR3 is 13 amino acids long. This CDR3 reads CASSPPSRGTQYF. The CDR3 DNA reads TGTGCCAGCTCACCCCCGAGTAGGGGCACGCAGTATTTT.

The gene calls are TRBV28 and TRBJ1-1, with D unclear. Germline lookup yields CDR1 MDHEN and CDR2 SYDVKM. CDR3 size: 14 residues. Trimming cost V 2 bases and J 0 bases, with 7 bases left between them. DNA of the CDR3: TGTGCCAGCAGTTTAAGGCGGCTGAACACTGAAGCTTTCTTT. It yields the protein CASSLRRLNTEAFF.

The chain joins TRBV19 to TRBJ2-7, with D possibly matching TRBD1 (5 bases). CDR1 and CDR2 from the germline V gene are LNHDA and SQIVND (reference sequence). V was shortened by 7 bases and J by 1 base, with 14 bases between the two germline ends. The CDR3 is 14 amino acids. DNA for the CDR3: TGTGCCAGTAAAGTCCAGACAGCGTCCTACGAGCAGTACTTC. It is translated as CASKVQTASYEQYF.

This sequence joins TRBV21-1 and TRBJ2-7. TRBV21-1 is a pseudogene. This CDR3 comprises 14 residues. The CDR3 sequence: CASSGAFPPYEQYF. The CDR3 DNA reads as TGTGCCAGCAGCGGTGCCTTCCCTCCCTACGAGCAGTACTTC.

The rearrangement links TRBV5-4 to TRBJ2-1; a possible D gene is TRBD1 (5 bases). CDR3 length: 13 amino acids. Germline CDR1 SGHNT, CDR2 YYREEE (reference sequence). V lost 3 bases and J lost 5, with 9 bases in between. Here the CDR3 DNA reads TGTGCCAGCAGCTCTCGACAGAACAATGAGCAGTTCTTC. It yields the protein CASSSRQNNEQFF.

The CDR3 DNA reads as TGTGCCAGCAGCTTTGATGGTTACTCTGGGGCCAACGTCCTGACTTTC. Translating gives CASSFDGYSGANVLTF. The genes are TRBV7-3 and TRBJ2-6, with D hard to call. V gave up 3 bases and J gave up 0 bases, with 9 bases separating them. The CDR3 contains 16 residues. Germline CDR1 and CDR2: SGHTA and FQGTGA.

The genes are TRBV7-2 and TRBJ2-2, with TRBD2 identical over 15 bases. The CDR3 contains 17 residues. The germline V gene encodes CDR1 SGHTA and CDR2 FQGNSA. J lost 1 base, V lost 5 bases, and 2 bases had no gene match. CDR3 protein: CASSRTSGRVNTGELFF. CDR3 sequence (DNA): TGTGCCAGCAGCCGGACTAGCGGGAGGGTGAACACCGGGGAGCTGTTTTTT.

This chain joins TRBV7-2 and TRBJ2-1; possible D gene TRBD1, 6 bases. CDR3 length equals 17 residues. Germline CDR1 is SGHTA and CDR2 is FQGNSA. V lost 5 bases and J lost 0, with 17 bases in between. The CDR3 sequence is CASSTADRLYSYNEQFF. CDR3 in DNA: TGTGCCAGCAGCACGGCCGACAGGCTTTACTCCTACAATGAGCAGTTCTTC.

The chain has TRBV7-9 and TRBJ1-2; TRBD1 aligns across 7 bases. V lost 1 base, J lost 4 bases, and 12 bases stayed unmatched. This CDR3 contains 17 residues. Germline V gene sequence: CDR1 SEHNR, CDR2 FQNEAQ (reference sequence). The CDR3 protein is CASSLDPDRATSYGYTF. CDR3 bases: TGTGCCAGCAGCTTAGACCCAGACAGGGCTACTTCCTATGGCTACACCTTC. The entire variable domain, with the rest obtained from reference TRBV7-9 and TRBJ1-2, is as follows: DTGVSQNPRHKITKRGQNVTFRCDPISEHNRLYWYRQTLGQGPEFLTYFQNEAQLEKSRLLSDRFSAERPKGSFSTLEIQRTEQGDSAMYLCASSLDPDRATSYGYTFGSGTRLTVV.

The chain has TRBV11-3 and TRBJ2-5, with D uncertain. The germline V and J ends were trimmed by 5 bases and 5 bases, with 12 bases remaining between them. The CDR3 loop spans 13 amino acids. The germline V gene encodes CDR1 SGHNT and CDR2 YENEEA. CDR3 amino acids: CASSDGPRETQYF. The CDR3 DNA is TGTGCCAGCAGCGATGGGCCAAGGGAGACCCAGTACTTC.

Remarks on this clone: Distinct nucleotide sequences in the sample also encode this CDR3. This chain connects TRBV19 to TRBJ1-2; D remains unclear. This CDR3 has 12 residues. Germline CDR1 and CDR2: LNHDA and SQIVND (reference sequence). The V gene lost 7 bases and the J gene lost 2 bases, with 8 bases spanning the gap. Here the CDR3 reads CASKEGNYGYTF. CDR3 nucleotide sequence: TGTGCCAGTAAAGAGGGCAACTATGGCTACACCTTC.

The V call is TRBV28, the J call TRBJ1-1, with D perhaps TRBD1 (5 bases). The V gene lost 7 bases and the J gene lost 12 bases, with 21 bases spanning the gap. The germline CDR1 and CDR2 sequences are MDHEN and SYDVKM. CDR3 length: 13 residues. The CDR3 DNA sequence: TGTGCCAGCACCCTCCCAGGGCAGGGTAAGACTTTCTTT. Protein sequence: CASTLPGQGKTFF.

The rearrangement links TRBV29-1 to TRBJ2-3, with 10 bases aligning to TRBD2. Germline V gives CDR1 SQVTM, CDR2 ANQGSEA. V dropped 2 bases and J dropped 1; count of bases not matched to a gene: 0. CDR3 length: 14 residues. The CDR3 DNA reads TGCAGCGTTGAAAGCGGGAGGGGCACAGATACGCAGTATTTT. Translated: CSVESGRGTDTQYF.